This T cell receptor (beta chain) is drawn from a study of Graves' ophthalmopathy and Graves' hyperthyroidism. Study conclusions and caveats: Clonotypes were expanded in thyroid at above 0.001 frequency, and most also appeared in blood.

The table lists this clonotype with many counts. Its antigen is unknown. RNA transcripts were the template, and TCR beta CDR3 regions were amplified from them. The first-round RT-PCR employed HTBI primers together with the Qiagen OneStep RT-PCR kit. A multiplex PCR was then performed as the second round. TCRdb itself ran the multiplex PCR reads through MiXCR, one entry per CDR3 protein. Of about 700,000 distinct CDR3 sequences listed, 35% to 50% are singletons. CAS ≥3, NOSPECS ≥4, moderate-to-severe activity and duration under 3 months marked donors with ophthalmopathy. Researchers turned away patients with other autoimmune diseases, uncontrolled infections, pregnancy or lactation. This CDR3 comprises 14 residues. Trimming shortened V by 4 bases and J by 5 bases, and 13 bases separated the two germline ends. Per germline, CDR1 KGHDR and CDR2 SFDVKD.

The clonotype was recovered from an adult man with Graves' ophthalmopathy. The J gene is TRBJ2-5, the V gene TRBV24-1; D is unclear. The sample consisted of peripheral blood. The CDR3 DNA reads as TGTGCCACCAGTGACCTTGACGGAACGGAGACCCAGTACTTC. Amino acid sequence: CATSDLDGTETQYF.